These 25 T cell receptor beta chains came from one sample sequenced in a study of blood T cell repertoires in COVID-19. The table came from immunoSEQ multiplex PCR; TCRdb's copy has only in-frame clones and leaves some out. The data hold around 400,000 clones, with 89% observed a single time. Sequencing was performed on PBMCs or T cells enriched from blood (not recorded which). The receptors here all came from a woman aged 30 to 39 who had recovered from COVID-19.

A few counts support this clone. The rearrangement joins TRBV19 to TRBJ2-2; perhaps TRBD2 as D (5 bases). V dropped 5 bases and J dropped 3 bases, with 19 bases sitting between them. This CDR3 region has 17 residues. Germline V gene sequence: CDR1 LNHDA, CDR2 SQIVND (reference sequence). The CDR3 sequence: CASSPSNGLRDTGELFF. CDR3 bases: TGTGCCAGTAGTCCCTCCAACGGACTTCGGGACACCGGGGAGCTGTTTTTT.

This clone showed up just a few times. At the DNA level, this CDR3 is encoded by other sequences in the same sample as well. The chain joins TRBV6-2 or TRBV6-3 to TRBJ2-3; possible D gene TRBD1, 6 bases. The CDR3 has 13 residues. The germline gives CDR1 MNHEY, CDR2 SVGEGT. Trimming removed 5 bases from V and 1 base from J, with 7 bases in between. DNA of the CDR3: TGTGCCAGCAGTAGACAGGGCACAGATACGCAGTATTTT. Translated, it gives CASSRQGTDTQYF.

This chain connects TRBV10-3 to TRBJ1-1, with D unresolved. In germline, CDR1 is ENHRY, CDR2 SYGVKD. This CDR3 is 16 amino acids long. V dropped 4 bases and J dropped 8 bases, with 23 bases sitting between them. CDR3 coding DNA: TGTGCCATCAGTGCGGCGGTGGTAGGTGTTGAACCGGAAGCTTTCTTT. Its translation: CAISAAVVGVEPEAFF.

The chain recombines TRBV27 with TRBJ2-3; TRBD2 agrees at 7 bases. There are 15 residues in the CDR3. Germline CDR1 and CDR2: MNHEY and SMNVEV (reference sequence). Losses at the gene ends were 4 bases for V and 3 bases for J; bases not matched to a gene: 7. The CDR3 protein is CASSSPAGETDTQYF. CDR3 bases: TGTGCCAGCAGTTCCCCGGCGGGGGAGACAGATACGCAGTATTTT.

This clone was seen a handful of times. The CDR3 region is CASGTRGANTGELFF. In DNA form, the CDR3 reads TGTGCCAGCGGAACACGGGGGGCCAACACCGGGGAGCTGTTTTTT. The V and J genes are TRBV9 and TRBJ2-2, with D tentatively TRBD2 (7 bases). The CDR3 contains 15 residues. The germline CDR1 and CDR2 sequences are SGDLS and YYNGEE. V was trimmed by 7 bases and J by 2 bases, leaving 15 bases between them.

V gene TRBV4-1 combines with J gene TRBJ2-1; 8 bases fit TRBD2. Germline-derived CDR1 and CDR2 are MGHRA and YSYEKL. Trimming cost V 3 bases and J 0 bases; bases outside gene matches: 13. This CDR3 has 19 amino acids. The CDR3 nucleotides are TGCGCCAGCAGCCACCCCGCGACGGGGAGCGGGAGCTCCTACAATGAGCAGTTCTTC. Translated, it gives CASSHPATGSGSSYNEQFF.

This clone was detected once. V usage is TRBV6-1 and J usage is TRBJ1-5; D is unclear. Per the germline V gene, CDR1 is MNHNS and CDR2 is SASEGT. V was shortened by 3 bases and J by 6 bases, with 12 bases between the two germline ends. The CDR3 runs to 14 residues. This CDR3 reads CASSDEGLSQPQHF. DNA of the CDR3: TGTGCCAGCAGTGATGAGGGATTAAGTCAGCCCCAGCATTTT.

The rearrangement links TRBV5-1 to TRBJ1-2; TRBD1 agrees at 9 bases. This CDR3 comprises 20 residues. Looked up from germline, CDR1 is SGHRS and CDR2 is YFSETQ. The V gene end was trimmed by 0 bases and the J gene end by 4 bases; junction bases not matched to a gene: 19. This CDR3 reads CASSLGVEEGGTGCTYGYTF. The CDR3 bases are TGCGCCAGCAGCTTGGGGGTAGAGGAGGGTGGGACAGGGTGTACCTATGGCTACACCTTC.

The chain is built from TRBV5-6 and TRBJ2-7, with D perhaps TRBD1 (6 bases). This CDR3 comprises 16 residues. CDR1 SGHDT and CDR2 YYEEEE come from the germline V gene. Trimming left V 0 bases short and J 3 bases short, with 16 bases between. CDR3 protein: CASSLVLGGSHYEQYF. CDR3 bases: TGTGCCAGCAGCTTGGTACTTGGGGGCTCTCACTACGAGCAGTACTTC. The whole variable domain, remainder taken from reference TRBV5-6 and TRBJ2-7, is DAGVTQSPTHLIKTRGQQVTLRCSPKSGHDTVSWYQQALGQGPQFIFQYYEEEERQRGNFPDRFSGHQFPNYSSELNVNALLLGDSALYLCASSLVLGGSHYEQYFGPGTRLTVT.

This clone was seen only once. V and J are TRBV2 and TRBJ2-7; unclear D gene. Per the germline V gene, CDR1 is SNHLY and CDR2 is FYNNEI. The CDR3 runs 12 residues. V dropped 4 bases and J dropped 5 bases, with 9 bases sitting between them. CDR3 loop: CASSASGHEQYF. In DNA form, the CDR3 reads TGTGCCAGCAGTGCTTCAGGCCACGAGCAGTACTTC.

Written as DNA, the CDR3 is TGTGCCAGCAGCTTAGGTATAGCGGGAGGTCAATACAATGAGCAGTTCTTC. Protein sequence: CASSLGIAGGQYNEQFF. This chain joins TRBV11-3 and TRBJ2-1; 10 bases map to TRBD2. Germline V gives CDR1 SGHNT, CDR2 YENEEA. V trimming: 1 base; J trimming: 4 bases; junction bases outside the gene matches: 7. The CDR3 is made up of 17 amino acids.

The DNA for the CDR3 is TGTGCCAGCGGGGACAGACAGTACCAAGAGACCCAGTACTTC. Its translation is CASGDRQYQETQYF. The chain recombines TRBV2 with TRBJ2-5; 7 bases are a match to TRBD1. The V segment lost 8 bases and the J segment 0 bases; nucleotides outside the gene matches: 6. CDR1 and CDR2 from the germline V gene are SNHLY and FYNNEI. This CDR3 is 14 amino acids long.

The V call is TRBV7-6, the J call TRBJ2-1, with a weak D call TRBD1 (5 bases). Looked up from germline, CDR1 is SGHVS and CDR2 is FNYEAQ. The CDR3 loop spans 13 amino acids. Trimming took off 1 base at V and 4 bases at J, with 5 bases between the two ends. The CDR3 DNA sequence: TGTGCCAGCAGCTTAGGACAGTACAATGAGCAGTTCTTC. The encoded protein is CASSLGQYNEQFF.

In its sample, this clone was seen once. This chain uses TRBV7-8 with TRBJ2-7, with 14 positions matching TRBD2. CDR1 and CDR2 (germline): SGHVS, FQNEAQ. J was trimmed by 4 bases and V by 4 bases; bases with no gene match: 3. CDR3 length: 15 residues. The CDR3 region is CASSWGLAGDYEQYF. CDR3 DNA: TGTGCCAGCAGCTGGGGACTAGCGGGAGATTACGAGCAGTACTTC.

This chain uses TRBV9 with TRBJ1-2; D perhaps matches TRBD1 (6 bases). This CDR3 is built from 20 residues. Trimming left V 7 bases short and J 4 bases short, with 35 bases between. Germline CDR1 reads SGDLS; CDR2 reads YYNGEE. The CDR3 nucleotides are TGTGCCAGCCACTCAGGCAAGAGAGTTAGTCATGGGGGCCCTCTCTATGGCTACACCTTC. Translating gives CASHSGKRVSHGGPLYGYTF. Based on the CDR3 plus reference TRBV9 and TRBJ1-2, the full variable domain is DSGVTQTPKHLITATGQRVTLRCSPRSGDLSVYWYQQSLDQGLQFLIQYYNGEERAKGNILERFSAQQFPDLHSELNLSSLELGDSALYFCASHSGKRVSHGGPLYGYTFGSGTRLTVV.

On this clone itself: A junction boundary mismatches the germline segment, possibly from a read error. The same CDR3 can be traced to other DNA sequences in this sample. The chain combines TRBV18 with TRBJ2-7; D possibly corresponds to TRBD1 (6 bases). CDR1 is KGHSH, CDR2 LQKENI, per germline. This CDR3 contains 13 residues. The CDR3 sequence: CASSRDRPYEQYF. As DNA, the CDR3 is TGCGCCAGCTCACGAGACAGGCCCTACGAGCAGTACTTC.

The chain combines TRBV28 with TRBJ1-2, with D maybe TRBD1 (6 bases). CDR1 MDHEN and CDR2 SYDVKM come from the germline V gene. Trimming left V 5 bases short and J 1 base short, with 11 bases between. The CDR3 is made up of 14 amino acids. Here the CDR3 reads CASSGQLDNYGYTF. The DNA of the CDR3 is TGTGCCAGCAGTGGACAGTTGGATAACTATGGCTACACCTTC.

V gene TRBV5-1 combines with J gene TRBJ2-3; D not certain. V was pared by 4 bases and J by 6 bases, with 24 bases between. Germline CDR1 SGHRS, CDR2 YFSETQ. This CDR3 region has 17 residues. DNA for the CDR3: TGCGCCAGCAGCCTTACAACCGCCTACAGAACTGAGGATACGCAGTATTTT. This encodes CASSLTTAYRTEDTQYF.

The chain recombines TRBV4-1 with TRBJ1-2, with a weak D call TRBD1 (5 bases). V lost 4 bases, J lost 6 bases, and 21 bases lay in between. This CDR3 region has 16 residues. The germline gives CDR1 MGHRA, CDR2 YSYEKL. The CDR3 here is CASSPWSKGVPHGYTF. Written as DNA, the CDR3 is TGCGCCAGCAGCCCATGGTCCAAAGGGGTACCCCATGGCTACACCTTC.

This CDR3 is CAWSVKGTSVWTSTDTQYF. DNA for the CDR3: TGTGCCTGGAGTGTAAAAGGGACTAGCGTCTGGACTAGCACAGATACGCAGTATTTT. The gene calls are TRBV30 and TRBJ2-3; TRBD2 agrees at 10 bases. Germline CDR1 is GTSNPN and CDR2 is SVGIG (reference sequence). The CDR3 is made up of 19 amino acids. Trimming at V came to 0 bases and at J to 0 bases, leaving 12 bases not matched to a gene.

In this sample, this clone turned up once. This chain connects TRBV28 to TRBJ2-2; D not certain. V was clipped by 6 bases and J by 0 bases, with 11 bases between them. CDR3 length: 15 residues. Germline CDR1 and CDR2: MDHEN and SYDVKM. The CDR3 protein is CASSLGAANTGELFF. The DNA of the CDR3 is TGTGCCAGCAGCCTCGGAGCTGCGAACACCGGGGAGCTGTTTTTT.

This chain links TRBV18 with TRBJ2-1; TRBD2 matches 9 bases. The CDR3 extends over 12 amino acids. J was trimmed by 15 bases and V by 4 bases; bases with no gene match: 7. Looked up from germline, CDR1 is KGHSH and CDR2 is LQKENI. This CDR3 is CASSRPSGETFF. In nucleotides, the CDR3 is TGTGCCAGCTCACGACCTAGCGGGGAAACGTTCTTC.

The V gene is TRBV3-1 (or the pseudogene TRBV3-2), the J gene TRBJ2-2; TRBD1 aligns across 9 bases. The V and J ends lost 0 bases and 4 bases, in that order; junction bases with no gene match: 3. CDR3 length equals 16 residues. The germline gives CDR1 LGHDT, CDR2 YNNKEL (reference sequence). Here the CDR3 DNA reads TGTGCCAGCAGCCAAGAGGGGACAGGGCGCACCGGGGAGCTGTTTTTT. Its protein is CASSQEGTGRTGELFF.

V gene TRBV6-2 or TRBV6-3 combines with J gene TRBJ2-7; tentatively, D is TRBD1 (5 bases). There are 15 residues in the CDR3. Germline V CDR1 and CDR2: MNHEY, SVGEGT. V lost 5 bases to trimming and J lost 7 bases, with 21 bases between them. The CDR3 here is CASSPNPDGAEEQYF. The CDR3 region has the DNA TGTGCCAGCAGTCCGAACCCAGATGGGGCCGAAGAGCAGTACTTC.

This clone was observed at least ten times. The CDR3 region is CASSSGGLTYEQYF. The CDR3 DNA sequence: TGTGCCAGCAGCAGCGGGGGCCTTACCTACGAGCAGTACTTC. The chain couples TRBV11-1 to TRBJ2-7; 8 nucleotides agree with TRBD2. The CDR3 runs 14 residues. With 5 bases clipped from V and 2 bases from J, the junction kept 5 bases outside the gene matches. CDR1 is SGHAT and CDR2 is FQDESV in the germline V gene (reference sequence).